The 18 T cell receptor beta chains given below trace back to one sample, sequenced in a study of OX40 agonist ivuxolimab in advanced cancers. Libraries were prepared by immunoSEQ multiplex PCR; TCRdb keeps only in-frame clonotypes and omits some of them. The sample holds about 37,000 clones, about 90% seen once. This sample comprised CD4+ or CD8+ T cells sorted from blood, obtained in a trial of the OX40 agonist ivuxolimab. These receptors were obtained from an adult with an advanced solid tumor such as melanoma, head and neck, liver or kidney cancer.

This chain connects TRBV13 to TRBJ2-1, with D unresolved. The germline V and J ends were trimmed by 3 bases and 3 bases, with 6 bases remaining between them. In germline, CDR1 is PRHDT, CDR2 FYEKMQ (reference sequence). This CDR3 has 13 residues. The DNA of the CDR3 is TGTGCCAGCAGCTTGAACTACTACAATGAGCAGTTCTTC. It is translated as CASSLNYYNEQFF.

This chain connects TRBV4-3 to TRBJ2-1; possible D gene TRBD1, 6 bases. The V gene lost 0 bases and the J gene lost 3 bases, with 15 bases spanning the gap. Germline lookup yields CDR1 LGHNA and CDR2 YSLEER. The CDR3 has 17 residues. DNA for the CDR3: TGCGCCAGCAGCCAAGATATTTGGAGACAGGACTACAATGAGCAGTTCTTC. It yields the protein CASSQDIWRQDYNEQFF.

The chain joins TRBV7-8 to TRBJ2-5; D could derive from TRBD1 or TRBD2 (5 bases each). Looked up from germline, CDR1 is SGHVS and CDR2 is FQNEAQ. Between the trimmed V and J ends, which lost 7 bases and 2 bases, there was a span of 14 bases. This CDR3 has 14 residues. Here the CDR3 DNA reads TGTGCCAGCACCGATTTGGGGGTTCAAGAGACCCAGTACTTC. It translates to CASTDLGVQETQYF. The full variable domain, its missing parts supplied by reference TRBV7-8 and TRBJ2-5, is GAGVSQSPRYKVAKRGQDVALRCDPISGHVSLFWYQQALGQGPEFLTYFQNEAQLDKSGLPSDRFFAERPEGSVSTLKIQRTQQEDSAVYLCASTDLGVQETQYFGPGTRLLVL.

The chain has TRBV21-1 and TRBJ2-7; the table's TRBD2 call for D was not verified on the DNA. TRBV21-1 is classified as a pseudogene. The CDR3 is 14 residues long. The DNA for the CDR3 is TGTGCCAGCAGCTTTAGGAGTGTATCCTACGAGCAGTACTTC. Protein: CASSFRSVSYEQYF.

This sequence joins TRBV15 and TRBJ1-1, with D unresolved. The germline V and J ends were trimmed by 0 bases and 1 base, with 9 bases remaining between them. Germline V lookup: CDR1 LNHNV, CDR2 YYDKDF (reference sequence). This CDR3 has 15 amino acids. The CDR3 loop reads CATSREKGANTEAFF. The DNA for the CDR3 is TGTGCCACCAGCAGAGAGAAGGGTGCGAACACTGAAGCTTTCTTT.

V gene TRBV9 combines with J gene TRBJ1-2; TRBD1 agrees at 9 bases. Germline-derived CDR1 and CDR2 are SGDLS and YYNGEE. This CDR3 has 16 residues. V shed 4 bases, J shed 5 bases, and the junction held 12 bases outside the gene matches. Written as DNA, the CDR3 is TGTGCCAGCAGCATCGACTGGACAGGGGCGGGGTATGGCTACACCTTC. This gives the protein CASSIDWTGAGYGYTF. Full variable domain (missing parts from reference TRBV9 and TRBJ1-2): DSGVTQTPKHLITATGQRVTLRCSPRSGDLSVYWYQQSLDQGLQFLIQYYNGEERAKGNILERFSAQQFPDLHSELNLSSLELGDSALYFCASSIDWTGAGYGYTFGSGTRLTVV.

This rearrangement joins TRBV5-5 to TRBJ2-7; possible D gene TRBD1, 5 bases. The V and J ends lost 0 bases and 2 bases respectively, with 9 bases between them. Germline V gene lookup returns CDR1 SGHKS and CDR2 YYEKEE (reference sequence). The CDR3 has 14 amino acids. The CDR3 DNA reads TGTGCCAGCAGCTTGGGACAGAATACCTACGAGCAGTACTTC. This translates into CASSLGQNTYEQYF.

This clone came up once. Here the CDR3 reads CASSLGQRQIYEQYF. In DNA, the CDR3 is TGTGCCAGCAGCTTGGGACAGCGACAAATCTACGAGCAGTACTTC. The chain links TRBV5-6 to TRBJ2-5, with D tentatively TRBD1 (5 bases). The DNA end is a closer match to TRBJ2-7, so the J assignment may be wrong. The CDR3 totals 15 residues. Germline CDR1 reads SGHDT; CDR2 reads YYEEEE.

The CDR3 loop reads CASSPNRQGNGYTF. The CDR3 DNA sequence: TGTGCCAGCAGTCCAAATCGACAGGGGAACGGCTACACCTTC. The chain couples TRBV28 to TRBJ1-2; 8 positions agree with TRBD1. Germline loops: CDR1 MDHEN, CDR2 SYDVKM. V lost 5 bases to trimming and J lost 8 bases; unmatched junction nucleotides: 10. The CDR3 has 14 residues.

About this clone itself: A much bigger clone sits one base away, suggesting this may be a read error. The chain carries TRBV19 and TRBJ2-3; TRBD2 aligns across 8 bases. The CDR3 sequence is 16 residues long. In germline, CDR1 is LNHDA, CDR2 SQIVND (reference sequence). This CDR3 is CAGSGVSGVGQDTQYF. CDR3 DNA sequence: TGTGCCGGTAGTGGCGTTAGCGGGGTCGGTCAAGATACGCAGTATTTT.

This chain connects TRBV5-4 to TRBJ1-1, with D uncertain. Germline V gene sequence: CDR1 SGHNT, CDR2 YYREEE (reference sequence). The CDR3 runs 16 residues. The V gene lost 4 bases and the J gene lost 5 bases, with 21 bases spanning the gap. CDR3 DNA sequence: TGTGCCAGCAGCACTTACGTACGGGGAGTAGGGACTGAAGCTTTCTTT. Protein: CASSTYVRGVGTEAFF.

The J gene is TRBJ2-7, the V gene TRBV13; a weak D match, TRBD2 (6 bases). V was shortened by 5 bases and J by 0 bases, with 14 bases between the two germline ends. The length of the CDR3 is 15 residues. Germline V CDR1 and CDR2: PRHDT, FYEKMQ (reference sequence). The CDR3 DNA reads as TGTGCCAGCAGCCAAGGGGACGGGAGCTCCTACGAGCAGTACTTC. Translating gives CASSQGDGSSYEQYF.

This chain links TRBV5-4 with TRBJ2-5, with unresolved D. Near its end, the DNA agrees better with TRBJ2-7, so the J call may be wrong. Germline CDR1 is SGHNT and CDR2 is YYREEE (reference sequence). CDR3 size: 13 residues. The DNA for the CDR3 is TGTGCCAGCGGGGTGGGTCCATCCTACGAGCAGTACTTC. Residues: CASGVGPSYEQYF.

The chain has TRBV7-9 and TRBJ2-7; D is perhaps TRBD2 (6 bases). CDR1 is SEHNR and CDR2 is FQNEAQ in the germline V gene (reference sequence). CDR3 length: 14 residues. Trimming took off 5 bases at V and 7 bases at J, with 18 bases between the two ends. The CDR3 spells CASSAPGTAGEQYF. The CDR3 DNA is TGTGCCAGCAGCGCACCCGGGACGGCGGGGGAGCAGTACTTC.

The genes are TRBV7-9 and TRBJ1-6; perhaps TRBD1 as D (6 bases). CDR3 length equals 13 residues. Per germline, CDR1 SEHNR and CDR2 FQNEAQ (reference sequence). V was trimmed by 1 base and J by 10 bases, leaving 8 bases between them. The CDR3 bases are TGTGCCAGCAGCTTAGGGAGGGGGTCACCCCTCCACTTT. This encodes CASSLGRGSPLHF.

A remark on this clone: A much larger clone differs from this one at a single base, so this may be a read error. This same CDR3 is encoded by further DNA sequences in the sample. The chain couples TRBV27 to TRBJ1-2; possible D gene TRBD1, 6 bases. Germline CDR1 MNHEY, CDR2 SMNVEV (reference sequence). This CDR3 is 13 amino acids long. DNA for the CDR3: TGTGCCACCCGGGGGCTAGGGGACTATGGCTACACCTTT. Translated, it gives CATRGLGDYGYTF.

The rearrangement joins TRBV13 to TRBJ2-5; 8 bases line up with TRBD1. The junction had 8 bases not matched to a gene; V was cut back by 0 bases and J by 5 bases. Germline values: CDR1 PRHDT, CDR2 FYEKMQ (reference sequence). The CDR3 length is 16 residues. The CDR3 region is CASSLGLGDRGETQYF. In DNA form, the CDR3 reads TGTGCCAGCAGCTTAGGCCTGGGAGACAGGGGCGAGACCCAGTACTTC.

In this sample, this clone turned up once. The chain has TRBV21-1 and TRBJ2-3; TRBD2, the D gene given by the table, was not confirmed from the DNA. TRBV21-1 is a recognized pseudogene. This CDR3 spans 15 amino acids. Written as DNA, the CDR3 is TGTGCCAGCCCGGGACTAGCGGGGTTCACAGATACGCAGTATTTT. Amino acids: CASPGLAGFTDTQYF.